This T cell receptor beta chain was identified during a study of response to subunit inactivated influenza vaccine. Study observations and caveats: That few new T cells are recruited by each seasonal influenza vaccination was the authors' suggestion.

In this sample, this clonotype turned up a few times. Its antigen is still unknown. TCRdb used MiXCR to reprocess the RT-PCR reads, holding one entry per CDR3 protein. Seen here are more than 550,000 distinct CDR3 sequences, 10% to 15% observed once, and the top ten hold around 9.6%. The CDR3 contains 15 residues. V lost 2 bases, J lost 1 base, and 12 bases lay in between. Germline-derived CDR1 and CDR2 are MNHEY and SVGAGI. The clonotype comes from a man aged 45-60 years who received an inactivated influenza vaccine. The sample consisted of PBMCs from blood, taken on the day of vaccination. V gene TRBV6-5 combines with J gene TRBJ2-7; unclear D gene. The CDR3 DNA is TGTGCCAGCAGTTACGGGCCCGGATTTTCCTACGAGCAGTACTTC. Translation: CASSYGPGFSYEQYF.